Described below is a single T cell receptor beta chain sequence and its context. Looked up from germline, CDR1 is MDHEN and CDR2 is SYDVKM. V lost 2 bases and J lost 12; bases outside the gene matches: 7. This CDR3 spans 13 amino acids. The sample is drawn from a study of technical replicates of blood from several donors. Libraries were prepared by immunoSEQ multiplex PCR; TCRdb keeps only in-frame clonotypes and omits some of them. This sample has some 87,000 clones, with approximately 97% found just once. The chain uses TRBV28 and TRBJ2-1, with 7 bases fitting TRBD1. The sequence came from a human donor in good health. Material: T cells isolated from PBMCs. As DNA, the CDR3 is TGTGCCAGCAGTTTACCCCCCGGACAGGTGCAGTTCTTC. Amino acid sequence: CASSLPPGQVQFF.